These T cell receptor beta chains were read from a single sample in a study of blood T cell repertoires in COVID-19. TCRdb's table, derived via immunoSEQ multiplex PCR, lists solely in-frame clones and lacks some. The data show fewer than 300,000 clones, 82% seen once. Source material: peripheral blood. These receptors were collected from a woman under 30 with acute or convalescent COVID-19. Each CDR3 is given with its conserved first and last residue. D genes are given only for firm matches. Some rows mark clone size as missing; the rest say once, few, many or name a class of expanded clone.

j_gene,v_gene,len,abundance,d_gene,CDR3nt,CDR3aa
TRBJ2-7,TRBV19,18,once,TRBD2,TGTGCCAGTAGAGGCAACGGGGGGATGAGCGGGCTCTCCTACGAGCAGTACTTC,CASRGNGGMSGLSYEQYF
TRBJ2-2,TRBV9,16,.,.,TGTGCCAGCAGCGTAGGGGCCGGAACGAACACCGGGGAGCTGTTTTTT,CASSVGAGTNTGELFF
TRBJ2-7,TRBV13,11,.,.,TGTGCCAGCAGCTTAGGGGCCGAGCAGTACTTC,CASSLGAEQYF
TRBJ2-1,TRBV30,14,.,.,TGTGCCTGGGCAGGGTACACCCCCTACAATGAGCAGTTCTTC,CAWAGYTPYNEQFF
TRBJ1-2,TRBV7-2,18,.,TRBD1,TGTGCCAGCAGCTTAGTGGGACAGGGGTCTGGGGTTAACTATGGCTACACCTTC,CASSLVGQGSGVNYGYTF
TRBJ1-5,TRBV20-1,13,.,.,TGCAGTGCTAGTCTGAGGTTAAAGGAGCCCCAGCATTTT,CSASLRLKEPQHF
TRBJ1-3,TRBV6-6,17,.,.,TGTGCCAGCAGTCAACAGCTTCAGGCCTCCTCTGGAAACACCATATATTTT,CASSQQLQASSGNTIYF
TRBJ2-1,TRBV6-2/TRBV6-3,16,few,TRBD2,TGTGCCAGCAGCCTTCTTCCCCCTTTTAGCGGGGGAATTGGGTTCTTC,CASSLLPPFSGGIGFF
TRBJ1-3,TRBV30,18,few,TRBD1,TGTGCCTGGAAAGGCTTGACGGACAGGGCTATCTCTGGAAACACCATATATTTT,CAWKGLTDRAISGNTIYF
TRBJ1-1,TRBV20-1,11,.,.,TGCAGTGCTAGTCTGTACACTGAAGCTTTCTTT,CSASLYTEAFF
TRBJ2-6,TRBV19,13,.,.,TGTGCCAGTACCTTTACTGGGGCCAACGTCCTGACTTTC,CASTFTGANVLTF
TRBJ2-7,TRBV7-2,16,.,TRBD1,TGTGCCAGCAGCTTCGTGGACAGGACCCTCTCCTACGAGCAGTACTTC,CASSFVDRTLSYEQYF
TRBJ1-1,TRBV25-1,14,.,TRBD1,TGTGCCAGCAGTGAACAGGGGGAGAACACTGAAGCTTTCTTT,CASSEQGENTEAFF
TRBJ1-5,TRBV15,16,.,TRBD1,TGTGCCACCAGCAGAGATCCCTTCCGAGACAGGGGGCCCCAGCATTTT,CATSRDPFRDRGPQHF
TRBJ1-5,TRBV30,17,once,.,TGTGCCTGGAGTGTACTAGGGCAGAGATATAGCAATCAGCCCCAGCATTTT,CAWSVLGQRYSNQPQHF
TRBJ2-2,TRBV27,16,.,.,TGTGCCAGCAGTTACACCACAGGGTTGGACACCGGGGAGCTGTTTTTT,CASSYTTGLDTGELFF
TRBJ1-5,TRBV6-6,14,.,.,TGTGCCAGCAGTCACCAGAATAGCAATCAGCCCCAGCATTTT,CASSHQNSNQPQHF
TRBJ2-1,TRBV5-6,15,.,.,TGTGCCAGCAGCTGGGCCACCTCCCTCTACAATGAGCAGTTCTTC,CASSWATSLYNEQFF
TRBJ2-7,TRBV6-5,16,once,TRBD2,TGTGCCAGCAGTTACTCGGGAGCGGGGGGGTGGTACGAGCAGTACTTC,CASSYSGAGGWYEQYF
TRBJ2-2,TRBV13,15,once,.,TGTGCCAGCAGCTTAGGTTCTTGGCACACCGGGGAGCTGTTTTTT,CASSLGSWHTGELFF
TRBJ2-3,TRBV4-3,15,.,.,TGCGCCAGCAGCCAAGGAGGCGGGAGCACAGATACGCAGTATTTT,CASSQGGGSTDTQYF
TRBJ1-4,TRBV9,14,.,.,TGTGCCAGCAGCGTAACGGGTTCCGATGAAAAACTGTTTTTT,CASSVTGSDEKLFF
TRBJ1-2,TRBV7-3,16,.,TRBD1,TGTGCCAGCAGCTTAAGACCTAACAGGGGAGAGGATGGCTACACCTTC,CASSLRPNRGEDGYTF
TRBJ2-3,TRBV7-8,22,.,TRBD2,TGTGCCAGCAGCTTAGCGGGGGTTTACTTCTCTAGCGGGAGCGTAATGGGAGATACGCAGTATTTT,CASSLAGVYFSSGSVMGDTQYF
TRBJ2-1,TRBV18,17,.,.,TGTGCCAGCTCACCACGGCTAGCTAGTAGCTCCTACAATGAGCAGTTCTTC,CASSPRLASSSYNEQFF
TRBJ1-3,TRBV11-2,15,.,.,TGTGCCAGCAGCTTAGAGGCAACCCGAGGAAACACCATATATTTT,CASSLEATRGNTIYF
TRBJ2-5,TRBV10-1,15,.,.,TGCGCCAGCAGTGAGCCTGTTAGCGGCAAAGAGACCCAGTACTTC,CASSEPVSGKETQYF
TRBJ2-7,TRBV7-9,15,.,.,TGTGCCAGCAGCTTAGATGTGGTGGGAGGTTACGAGCAGTACTTC,CASSLDVVGGYEQYF
TRBJ1-5,TRBV7-9,15,.,.,TGTGCCAGCAGCCTTGGACGGGGGAGCAATCAGCCCCAGCATTTT,CASSLGRGSNQPQHF
TRBJ2-7,TRBV7-2,15,once,TRBD1,TGTGCCAGCAGCTTAAGGGTGGGACAGAACTACGAGCAGTACTTC,CASSLRVGQNYEQYF
TRBJ2-7,TRBV7-2,15,.,.,TGTGCCAGCAGCTTCAATGGACAGAGCTCCTACGAGCAGTACTTC,CASSFNGQSSYEQYF
TRBJ1-2,TRBV27,15,.,TRBD1,TGTGCCAGCAGCTCCTTCGACAGGGCCCTGGGTGGCTACACCTTC,CASSSFDRALGGYTF
TRBJ1-2,TRBV30,13,.,TRBD1,TGTGCCTGGGGACAGGGATTTTACTATGGCTACACCTTC,CAWGQGFYYGYTF
TRBJ2-7,TRBV14,16,.,TRBD2,TGTGCCAGCAGCCAATCCCGGGGCGCCGGGGGGTACGAGCAGTACTTC,CASSQSRGAGGYEQYF
TRBJ1-4,TRBV5-8,14,.,TRBD1,TGTGCCAGCAGCTTGTTACAGGGGGGAGAAAAACTGTTTTTT,CASSLLQGGEKLFF
TRBJ2-1,TRBV7-3,13,.,.,TGTGCCAGCAGCTCGGACACCTACAATGAGCAGTTCTTC,CASSSDTYNEQFF
TRBJ2-1,TRBV18,16,.,TRBD2,TGTGCCAGCTCACCACTTTCGGGCGGGAGCCTCAATGAGCAGTTCTTC,CASSPLSGGSLNEQFF
TRBJ1-6,TRBV14,16,.,TRBD1,TGTGCCAGCAGCCAACCGGACAGGGGAATTAATTCACCCCTCCACTTT,CASSQPDRGINSPLHF
TRBJ2-2,TRBV4-2,16,.,.,TGTGCCAGCAGCCAAGATCTTAGCGAGCCGGCCGGGGAGCTGTTTTTT,CASSQDLSEPAGELFF
TRBJ1-6,TRBV7-2,13,.,.,TGTGCCAGCGGAGGAGGCTATAATTCACCCCTCCACTTT,CASGGGYNSPLHF
TRBJ2-1,TRBV7-9,16,.,TRBD2,TGTGCCAGCAGCTCTATAGCGGGAGGGCCTGACAATGAGCAGTTCTTC,CASSSIAGGPDNEQFF
TRBJ2-5,TRBV5-1,16,.,TRBD1,TGCGCCAGCAGCTTGTGGACAGGGACGGGGCAAGAGACCCAGTACTTC,CASSLWTGTGQETQYF
TRBJ2-3,TRBV12-5,16,few,.,TGTGCTAGTGCTCTTGGCTCGGGGGTGAGCACAGATACGCAGTATTTT,CASALGSGVSTDTQYF
TRBJ1-5,TRBV6-5,14,.,.,TGTGCCAGCATTCATAGGGGGATCGGTCAGCCCCAGCATTTT,CASIHRGIGQPQHF
TRBJ1-4,TRBV7-6,15,.,TRBD1,TGTGCCAGCAGCTTGGGGACAGGGTCTAATGAAAAACTGTTTTTT,CASSLGTGSNEKLFF
TRBJ1-4,TRBV18,18,.,TRBD1,TGTGCCAGCTCACCATGGGGACAGGGGCTGGCAACTAATGAAAAACTGTTTTTT,CASSPWGQGLATNEKLFF
TRBJ2-7,TRBV6-2/TRBV6-3,14,.,TRBD2,TGTGCCAGCAGTCCCGGGACTAGCATAAGGGAGCAGTACTTC,CASSPGTSIREQYF
TRBJ1-2,TRBV6-2/TRBV6-3,15,.,TRBD1,TGTGCCAGCAGCCCCGGGACAGGGGGCTTGTTTGGCTACACCTTC,CASSPGTGGLFGYTF
TRBJ1-5,TRBV11-2,18,.,.,TGTGCCAGCAGCCCCAGCTCGGTGGAGTGGCCTTCCAATCAGCCCCAGCATTTT,CASSPSSVEWPSNQPQHF
TRBJ1-6,TRBV30,13,once,.,TGTGCCTGGAATCCAGGGGCGAATTCACCCCTCCACTTT,CAWNPGANSPLHF
TRBJ1-2,TRBV6-5,15,.,.,TGTGCCAGCAGTTACTCGTCCCAGATCTTCTATGGCTACACCTTC,CASSYSSQIFYGYTF
TRBJ1-5,TRBV6-2/TRBV6-3,14,.,.,TGTGCCAGCAGTTACGGGGGGACCCATCAGCCCCAGCATTTT,CASSYGGTHQPQHF
TRBJ2-1,TRBV7-7,15,.,TRBD2,TGTGCTAGCAGCTCTACTAGCGGGAGGGCCACTGAGCAGTTCTTC,CASSSTSGRATEQFF
TRBJ2-5,TRBV10-3,15,.,TRBD1,TGTGCCATCAGGGGGACAGGGGGATGGACGGAGACCCAGTACTTC,CAIRGTGGWTETQYF
TRBJ1-5,TRBV3-1/TRBV3-2,17,.,TRBD1,TGTGCCAGCAGCCCCTCCGGACAGGGTACGCTCAATCAGCCCCAGCATTTT,CASSPSGQGTLNQPQHF
TRBJ1-4,TRBV7-2,14,.,TRBD1,TGTGCCAGCAGCCCAGACAGGGGCGAGGAAAAACTGTTTTTT,CASSPDRGEEKLFF